This is a list of T cell receptor beta chains from one sample in a study of CD8 T cells in Susac syndrome. TCRdb reanalysed the immunoSEQ multiplex PCR reads using MiXCR and keeps one entry per CDR3 protein. The table shows roughly 200,000 distinct CDR3 sequences, with around 95% occurring only once. Input material: CD4+ T cells from PBMCs. These receptors were collected from a human donor in good health. CDR3s include the opening cysteine and the closing phenylalanine or tryptophan. A D gene is named only where the DNA matches it firmly. Clone size is stated in some rows and not others, as once, few, many or a class when expanded.

clone size	J gene	CDR3 length	D gene	V gene	CDR3 DNA	CDR3 protein
NA	TRBJ2-3	13	NA	TRBV3-1	TGTGCCACCCGAAGGGGTAGCACAGATACGCAGTATTTT	CATRRGSTDTQYF
NA	TRBJ2-1	11	NA	TRBV10-2	TGCGCCAGCAGCCAAACCGACTGGCAGTTCTTC	CASSQTDWQFF
NA	TRBJ1-1	14	NA	TRBV3-1	TGTGCCAGCAGCCAAGAGCTGGGGAGAGGTGAAGCTTTCTTT	CASSQELGRGEAFF
NA	TRBJ1-2	15	TRBD1	TRBV27	TGTGCCAGCAGTTTCGGTGACAGGGGGTTTCATGGCTACACCTTC	CASSFGDRGFHGYTF
once	TRBJ1-6	14	NA	TRBV18	TGTGCCAGCTCACCAGCGGGGTTGAATTCACCCCTCCACTTT	CASSPAGLNSPLHF
NA	TRBJ2-2	19	TRBD1	TRBV27	TGTGCCAGCAGGCGAGTCTTCGAAGAGGGACAGGGGGACACCGGGGAGCTGTTTTTT	CASRRVFEEGQGDTGELFF
NA	TRBJ1-2	13	NA	TRBV27	TGTGCCAGCAGTTTATCTTATCAGGATGGCTACACCTTC	CASSLSYQDGYTF
NA	TRBJ1-2	13	NA	TRBV20-1	TGCAGTGCTAGAGATTTCAGGAACTATGGCTACACCTTC	CSARDFRNYGYTF
NA	TRBJ2-1	14	TRBD2	TRBV5-5	TGTGCCAGCAGCTTGGTCGGGAGGGCCGGGGAGCAGTTCTTC	CASSLVGRAGEQFF
NA	TRBJ2-5	14	NA	TRBV9	TGTGCCAGCAGCGTCGGCCGTACCCAAGAGACCCAGTACTTC	CASSVGRTQETQYF
NA	TRBJ2-5	13	NA	TRBV14	TGTGCCAGCAGCTCAGGGATGGAGGAGACCCAGTACTTC	CASSSGMEETQYF
once	TRBJ2-1	15	TRBD2	TRBV20-1	TGCAGTGCTAGAGACCTCCGGACTAGCGGCGATGAGCAGTTCTTC	CSARDLRTSGDEQFF
NA	TRBJ2-1	16	TRBD2	TRBV14	TGTGCCAGCAGCCGCGCTGGGAGCGGGGACTACAATGAGCAGTTCTTC	CASSRAGSGDYNEQFF
NA	TRBJ1-2	13	TRBD1	TRBV20-1	TGCAGTGCACCTAAGACAGGGGGCAATGGCTACACCTTC	CSAPKTGGNGYTF
NA	TRBJ1-2	15	NA	TRBV29-1	TGCAGCACCCTAGGGGGGCAGCCCGCGAACTATGGCTACACCTTC	CSTLGGQPANYGYTF
NA	TRBJ2-6	18	NA	TRBV24-1	TGTGCCACCGGGGGAGTTACAGGAGGGTTCTCTGGGGCCAACGTCCTGACTTTC	CATGGVTGGFSGANVLTF
NA	TRBJ1-6	14	NA	TRBV3-1	TGTGCCAGCACTACAAGGGGGGGAAGCTCACCCCTCCACTTT	CASTTRGGSSPLHF
NA	TRBJ2-3	13	NA	TRBV7-2	TGTGCCAGCAGCGGAAGAAGCGGAGATACGCAGTATTTT	CASSGRSGDTQYF
NA	TRBJ1-1	13	TRBD1	TRBV7-2	TGTGCCAGCAGCTTCACGGACAGGGGTGAAGCTTTCTTT	CASSFTDRGEAFF
NA	TRBJ1-5	15	NA	TRBV27	TGTGCCAGCAGTTCGAGCAGCGGGGGCGGTCAGCCCCAGCATTTT	CASSSSSGGGQPQHF
NA	TRBJ2-5	12	NA	TRBV3-1	TGTGCCAGCGGCGGAGTTGCGGAGACCCAGTACTTC	CASGGVAETQYF
NA	TRBJ2-1	12	TRBD1	TRBV2	TGTGCCAGCAGTGCAGGGGGCTATGAGCAGTTCTTC	CASSAGGYEQFF
once	TRBJ2-5	16	TRBD2	TRBV12-3/TRBV12-4	TGTGCCAGCAGTTTGTCCGCTAGCGGGAGACGGGAGACCCAGTACTTC	CASSLSASGRRETQYF
NA	TRBJ1-2	12	NA	TRBV24-1	TGTGCCACCAGTCGGGAGTCCTATGGCTACACCTTC	CATSRESYGYTF
NA	TRBJ2-3	14	NA	TRBV4-1	TGCGCCAGCTGGAGGGGTGTATCCACAGATACGCAGTATTTT	CASWRGVSTDTQYF
NA	TRBJ2-2	14	NA	TRBV6-5	TGTGCCAGCATCAGCAGTCCGAACACCGGGGAGCTGTTTTTT	CASISSPNTGELFF
NA	TRBJ2-1	17	NA	TRBV12-5	TGTGCTAGTGGCGCACCCGGGGCAGGCAGCTCCTACAATGAGCAGTTCTTC	CASGAPGAGSSYNEQFF
once	TRBJ1-3	17	TRBD1	TRBV5-1	TGCGCCAGCGGCACCGGGACAGACCCTTCCTCTGGAAACACCATATATTTT	CASGTGTDPSSGNTIYF
NA	TRBJ1-5	14	NA	TRBV19	TGTGCCAGTACCTACCGGCCGGAGAATCAGCCCCAGCATTTT	CASTYRPENQPQHF
NA	TRBJ2-3	12	NA	TRBV5-4	TGTGCCAGCAGCTTGGAGACTAGAGGGCAGTATTTT	CASSLETRGQYF
NA	TRBJ2-7	18	NA	TRBV4-1	TGCGCCAGCAGCCAAGATCTTGGCTCCTGGACCACACCCTACGAGCAGTACTTC	CASSQDLGSWTTPYEQYF
NA	TRBJ2-7	15	TRBD1	TRBV7-9	TGTGCCAGCAGCTTTTCGGTAGGGGGCGCCCACGGCCAGTACTTC	CASSFSVGGAHGQYF
NA	TRBJ2-3	16	NA	TRBV12-3/TRBV12-4	TGTGCCAGCAGCCCGGCCGGGATGTTAGAGCCAGATACGCAGTATTTT	CASSPAGMLEPDTQYF
NA	TRBJ1-1	14	TRBD1	TRBV9	TGTGCCAGCAGCGTCGGACAGGGGAGCACTGAAGCTTTCTTT	CASSVGQGSTEAFF
NA	TRBJ2-5	13	TRBD1	TRBV20-1	TGCAGTGCTGAGAAGACAGGGCGACAGACCCAGTACTTC	CSAEKTGRQTQYF
NA	TRBJ1-2	17	NA	TRBV5-4	TGTGCCAGCAGCAGCTTGGTGTTTGTAGTTACTAACTATGGCTACACCTTC	CASSSLVFVVTNYGYTF
NA	TRBJ1-2	13	NA	TRBV3-1	TGTGCCAGCAGCCCCTCGGAGTCTAGCGGCTACACCTTC	CASSPSESSGYTF
NA	TRBJ1-2	15	NA	TRBV9	TGTGCCAGCAGCGTAAGGGAACCTATTATGGGCGGCTACACCTTC	CASSVREPIMGGYTF
few	TRBJ2-5	11	NA	TRBV20-1	TGCAGTGCTACCGGGAAAGAGACCCAGTACTTC	CSATGKETQYF
NA	TRBJ2-5	15	TRBD2	TRBV5-1	TGCGCCAGCAGCTTGGCGCGGGAGGGACAAGAGACCCAGTACTTC	CASSLAREGQETQYF
NA	TRBJ1-6	14	NA	TRBV14	TGTGCCAGCAGCCGCGACCTATATAATTCACCCCTCCACTTT	CASSRDLYNSPLHF
NA	TRBJ1-2	15	TRBD1	TRBV4-2	TGTGCCAGCAGGCTCCGGGACAGTGACCTTAGCGGCTACACCTTC	CASRLRDSDLSGYTF
NA	TRBJ1-1	13	TRBD1	TRBV4-1	TGCGCCAGTTCGGGACAGGTGAGCACTGAAGCTTTCTTT	CASSGQVSTEAFF
few	TRBJ1-6	11	NA	TRBV7-2	TGTGCCAGCAGCTTAGGGGCACCCCTCCACTTT	CASSLGAPLHF
NA	TRBJ2-5	13	NA	TRBV12-3/TRBV12-4	TGTGCCAGCAGTTTAGGCGGGTTGAAGACCCAGTACTTC	CASSLGGLKTQYF
NA	TRBJ1-1	13	TRBD1	TRBV29-1	TGCAGCGCAGGGGGCGCGAGGGACACTGAAGCTTTCTTT	CSAGGARDTEAFF
NA	TRBJ2-2	15	NA	TRBV27	TGTGCCAGCAGTTTATACCAGGGCGTCACCGGGGAGCTGTTTTTT	CASSLYQGVTGELFF
NA	TRBJ2-5	14	NA	TRBV7-9	TGTGCCAGCAGCTTATCCTCCGGTGTCGAGACCCAGTACTTC	CASSLSSGVETQYF
NA	TRBJ2-3	13	NA	TRBV24-1	TGTGCCACCAGTGATTTTGGGGGCGATACGCAGTATTTT	CATSDFGGDTQYF
NA	TRBJ2-1	12	NA	TRBV16	TGTGCCAGCAGCCAAACCCCCAATGAGCAGTTCTTC	CASSQTPNEQFF
NA	TRBJ1-2	14	TRBD1	TRBV4-3	TGCGCCAGCAGCCAAGGACAGGGGGACGCAGGCTACACCTTC	CASSQGQGDAGYTF
NA	TRBJ1-4	14	NA	TRBV7-9	TGTGCCAGCAGCTTAATCAGGGATGATGAAAAACTGTTTTTT	CASSLIRDDEKLFF
NA	TRBJ1-3	13	NA	TRBV9	TGTGCCAGCAACCCCTCGGGTGGAAACACCATATATTTT	CASNPSGGNTIYF
NA	TRBJ2-1	10	NA	TRBV20-1	TGCAGTGCTTTGGGCAATGAGCAGTTCTTC	CSALGNEQFF
NA	TRBJ2-1	13	TRBD1	TRBV7-2	TGTGCCAGCAGCTTCACAGGGGGCAATGAGCAGTTCTTC	CASSFTGGNEQFF
once	TRBJ2-3	16	TRBD2	TRBV9	TGTGCCAGCAGCGTAGAGGGACTAGCATCTGCAGATACGCAGTATTTT	CASSVEGLASADTQYF
NA	TRBJ2-3	12	NA	TRBV11-2	TGTGCCAGCAGCCTAACCCGGAATACGCAGTATTTT	CASSLTRNTQYF